The source of this T cell receptor (beta chain) is a study of response to subunit inactivated influenza vaccine. MiXCR, applied by TCRdb to the RT-PCR reads, yields one record per CDR3 protein. The data contain 500,000 to 600,000 distinct CDR3 sequences, around 10% of them singletons. This CDR3 has 14 amino acids. Germline lookup yields CDR1 DFQATT and CDR2 SNEGSKA (reference sequence). V shed 0 bases and J 3 bases; nucleotides not matched to a gene: 3. The same specimen was also included in a second study, on T cells expressing NK-cell markers. That report adds: What made the TCR beta cDNA was 5'RACE template switching with UMIs. These same clonotypes (in a few donors) also led the CD3+CD56-NKG2C+ fraction.

This material consisted of PBMCs from blood, taken on the day of vaccination. The chain joins TRBV20-1 to TRBJ2-7; 9 bases are a match to TRBD2. This TCR came from a man between 45 and 60 years old who received an inactivated influenza vaccine. CDR3 protein: CSAREGSGGYEQYF. CDR3 nucleotides: TGCAGTGCTAGAGAGGGTAGCGGGGGCTACGAGCAGTACTTC.